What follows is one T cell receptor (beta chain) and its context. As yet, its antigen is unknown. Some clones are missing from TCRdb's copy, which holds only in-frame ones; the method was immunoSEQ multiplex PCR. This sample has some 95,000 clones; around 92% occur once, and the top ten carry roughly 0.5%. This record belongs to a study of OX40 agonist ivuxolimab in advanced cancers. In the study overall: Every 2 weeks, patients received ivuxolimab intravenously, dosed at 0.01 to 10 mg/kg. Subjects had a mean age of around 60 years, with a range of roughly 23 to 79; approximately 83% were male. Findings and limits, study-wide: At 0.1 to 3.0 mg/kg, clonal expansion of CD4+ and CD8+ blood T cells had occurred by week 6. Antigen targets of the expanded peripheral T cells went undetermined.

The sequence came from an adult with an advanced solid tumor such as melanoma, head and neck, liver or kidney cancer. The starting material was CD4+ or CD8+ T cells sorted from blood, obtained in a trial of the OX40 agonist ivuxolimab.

Here the CDR3 reads CASSVGLARNTGELFF. Written as DNA, the CDR3 is TGTGCCAGCAGCGTAGGCCTAGCGAGAAACACCGGGGAGCTGTTTTTT. This chain links TRBV9 with TRBJ2-2; D may be TRBD2 (6 bases). The germline V gene encodes CDR1 SGDLS and CDR2 YYNGEE. The CDR3 is 16 residues long. The V end lost 0 bases, the J end lost 2 bases, and 11 bases lay between the germline ends.